The 8 T cell receptor beta chains below come from one sample, sequenced in a study of blood T cells in healthy people across ages (dated by TCRdb to the mid-2010s). Library preparation used 5' RACE. Instrument on record: Illumina HiSeq 2500. The second PCR ran for roughly 7 to 11 cycles and used a J-beta primer mix along with a sample-barcoded 5' primer. TCRdb reran the public reads through fastp at Q25 and MiXCR, keeping productive beta chains. Rows are combined by CDR3 protein, so each entry shows the most common genes and DNA. The sample table shows 1.2 million to 1.5 million distinct CDR3 sequences, and around 59% are seen once. More than 6% of the sample comes from the top ten. The sample consisted of blood. These receptor sequences come from a man aged 18 to 35 in good health.

This clonotype has a single count. V usage is TRBV2 and J usage is TRBJ2-5, with D maybe TRBD2 (6 bases). The V gene's germline CDR1 is SNHLY and CDR2 FYNNEI. This CDR3 region has 14 residues. Trimming removed 8 bases from V and 11 bases from J, with 24 bases in between. The CDR3 region is CASATSYHFGGQYF. The DNA of the CDR3 is TGTGCCAGCGCAACCTCTTACCATTTTGGAGGGCAGTACTTC.

This clonotype was counted between two and nine times. The chain has TRBV20-1 and TRBJ2-7; D is uncertain. CDR1 is DFQATT, CDR2 SNEGSKA, per germline (reference sequence). The CDR3 length is 13 residues. Trimming removed 5 bases at V and 2 bases at J, with 13 bases between. CDR3 amino acids: CSARRSLAYEQYF. As DNA, the CDR3 is TGCAGTGCTCGACGGTCTCTAGCCTACGAGCAGTACTTC.

This clonotype occurred a few times. J is TRBJ2-1 and V is TRBV15, with TRBD1 matching 9 bases. CDR1 is LNHNV, CDR2 YYDKDF, per germline (reference sequence). V dropped 2 bases and J dropped 12; count of bases not matched to a gene: 8. This CDR3 has 14 amino acids. The CDR3: CATSRMGQGERQFF. The CDR3 DNA follows: TGTGCCACCAGCAGAATGGGACAGGGCGAACGGCAGTTCTTC.

This sequence joins TRBV20-1 and TRBJ2-1, with unresolved D. V dropped 6 bases and J dropped 0 bases, with 12 bases sitting between them. The CDR3 totals 14 residues. Germline V gene data show CDR1 as DFQATT and CDR2 as SNEGSKA (reference sequence). The CDR3 nucleotides are TGCAGTGCCCCGACACCCAGCTCCTACAATGAGCAGTTCTTC. It specifies CSAPTPSSYNEQFF.

This clonotype was counted only a few times. The chain employs TRBV10-3 and TRBJ1-2; a possible D gene is TRBD1 (5 bases). Germline loops: CDR1 ENHRY, CDR2 SYGVKD. Deletions cut 7 bases from V and 3 bases from J, with 18 bases between. This CDR3 contains 15 residues. The CDR3 DNA follows: TGTGCCATCACCATAGACCCGGGACGGGACTATGGCTACACCTTC. It encodes CAITIDPGRDYGYTF.

This clonotype occurred a few times. This chain joins TRBV4-1 and TRBJ2-5; TRBD2 aligns across 10 bases. The length of the CDR3 is 15 residues. The junction had 3 bases not matched to a gene; V was cut back by 2 bases and J by 3 bases. Germline CDR1 is MGHRA and CDR2 is YSYEKL. Here the CDR3 reads CASSQILAGEETQYF. The CDR3 region has the DNA TGCGCCAGCAGCCAAATTCTAGCGGGGGAAGAGACCCAGTACTTC.

This clonotype was seen a handful of times. The chain uses TRBV4-3 and TRBJ2-1; 8 positions match TRBD1. The V and J ends lost 1 base and 5 bases, in that order; junction bases with no gene match: 7. CDR3 length equals 16 residues. Germline loops: CDR1 LGHNA, CDR2 YSLEER. The DNA for the CDR3 is TGCGCCAGCAGCCAAGCTACAGGGGGACGGGACAATGAGCAGTTCTTC. Residues: CASSQATGGRDNEQFF.

This clonotype showed up just a few times. The chain recombines TRBV10-3 with TRBJ1-2; D is uncertain. V dropped 2 bases and J dropped 8 bases, with 3 bases sitting between them. CDR3 length: 10 residues. Germline CDR1 is ENHRY and CDR2 is SYGVKD. The CDR3 DNA reads TGTGCCATCAGTGAGGGAGGCTACACCTTC. Its protein product is CAISEGGYTF.